This TCR beta chain was sequenced in a study of CD8+ T cells in alopecia areata. Overall study: Tofacitinib administration to treated patients was oral, at 5 to 10 mg twice daily.

Trimming took 2 bases from V and 8 from J; bases not matched to a gene: 13. Germline V gene lookup returns CDR1 SGHVS and CDR2 FNYEAQ. The CDR3 consists of 16 residues. Treatment: oral pan-JAK inhibitor, 5-10 mg twice daily. Investigators isolated RNA and reverse transcribed it into cDNA to act as the sequencing template. Produced via immunoSEQ multiplex PCR; TCRdb's table is partial and in-frame only. In the table there are 80,000 to 95,000 clones, about 44% of which are singletons. The TCR was taken from a human donor with alopecia areata. The chain combines TRBV7-6 with TRBJ1-2, with 8 positions matching TRBD1. The sequences come from CD8+ T cells sorted from blood, collected at week 24, from a patient treated with tofacitinib. The CDR3 DNA sequence: TGTGCCAGCAGCTTATTTCCAGGACAGGGAAGATTGGGCTACACCTTC. This encodes CASSLFPGQGRLGYTF.